This entry is about one TCR beta chain. The antigen is undetermined. In the authors' methods: There were no quality scores in the junction-only immunoSEQ sequences, so filtering differed. Measured with immunoSEQ multiplex PCR; TCRdb has only the in-frame clones, and not every one. V, J and clone size reflect that table, while D and trimming were determined from the DNA. The sample records 650,000 to 800,000 clones, approximately 90% being singletons. The sample originates from a study of shared clonotypes between healthy human individuals. Study details: Serving as donors were a couple of women and a few men, whose ages spanned 18 to 49.

Naive CD8 cells lacked CD45RO, underwent positive selection for CCR7 and left out terminally differentiated effector memory CD45RA+ cells. V lost 0 bases and J lost 9, with 13 bases in between. In germline, CDR1 is SGHRS, CDR2 YFSETQ. This CDR3 has 14 amino acids. Study-wide results and caveats: Compared with memory subsets, naive subsets generally had larger estimated richness.

The receptor's source is a man under 40 in good health. The V and J genes are TRBV5-1 and TRBJ1-5, with D possibly being TRBD1 (5 bases). The sample taken for sequencing was naive CD8+ T cells sorted from blood. DNA for the CDR3: TGCGCCAGCAGCTTGGAGGCAGGGCGGAGGCCCCAGCATTTT. It yields the protein CASSLEAGRRPQHF.